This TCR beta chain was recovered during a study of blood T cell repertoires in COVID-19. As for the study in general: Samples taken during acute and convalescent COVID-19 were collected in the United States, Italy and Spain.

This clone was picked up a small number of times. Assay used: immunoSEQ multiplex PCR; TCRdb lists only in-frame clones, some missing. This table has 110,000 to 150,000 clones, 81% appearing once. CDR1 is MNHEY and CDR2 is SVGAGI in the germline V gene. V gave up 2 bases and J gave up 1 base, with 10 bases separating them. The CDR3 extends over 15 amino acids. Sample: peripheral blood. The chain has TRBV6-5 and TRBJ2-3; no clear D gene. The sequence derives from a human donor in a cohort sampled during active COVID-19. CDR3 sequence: CASSYSAYRTDTQYF. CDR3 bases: TGTGCCAGCAGTTACAGCGCGTACCGCACAGATACGCAGTATTTT.